This passage covers 8 T cell receptor beta chains from one sample sequenced in a study of T cell responses to AZD1222 COVID-19 vaccine. Assay: immunoSEQ multiplex PCR; the TCRdb copy retains only in-frame clones and omits some. The repertoire includes some 130,000 clones, 75% to 85% of them detected once, and around 7.9% sits in the top ten. Sequences were derived from peripheral blood, sampled 28 days after the second dose of the MenACWY control vaccine. All receptors derive from an adult who received the MenACWY meningococcal vaccine as a control.

The rearrangement uses TRBV6-6 and TRBJ1-1; a weak D match, TRBD1 (5 bases). V lost 8 bases and J 1 base, leaving 8 bases between the germline ends. Germline lookup yields CDR1 MNHNY and CDR2 SVGAGI (reference sequence). This CDR3 spans 12 amino acids. DNA for the CDR3: TGTGCCAGCGGGGCAGGGAACACTGAAGCTTTCTTT. Amino acids: CASGAGNTEAFF.

This chain uses TRBV6-5 with TRBJ1-4, with 7 bases fitting TRBD1. Germline V lookup: CDR1 MNHEY, CDR2 SVGAGI. The length of the CDR3 is 14 residues. With 3 bases clipped from V and 6 bases from J, the junction kept 4 bases outside the gene matches. CDR3 nucleotides: TGTGCCAGCAGTTATGACAGGGTAGATGAAAAACTGTTTTTT. Translation: CASSYDRVDEKLFF.

The chain employs TRBV12-3 or TRBV12-4 and TRBJ1-4; D not resolved. V was trimmed by 3 bases and J by 7 bases, leaving 6 bases between them. The CDR3 runs to 12 residues. The CDR3 spells CASSFWGEKLFF. CDR3 coding DNA: TGTGCCAGCAGTTTTTGGGGTGAAAAACTGTTTTTT.

The gene calls are TRBV5-1 and TRBJ1-1; 9 bases fit TRBD1. CDR1 and CDR2 (germline): SGHRS, YFSETQ. This CDR3 has 15 amino acids. Trimming cost V 1 base and J 1 base; bases outside gene matches: 2. The CDR3 DNA sequence: TGCGCCAGCAGCTTGAGACAGGGGGGGAACACTGAAGCTTTCTTT. This encodes CASSLRQGGNTEAFF.

The rearrangement uses TRBV5-4 and TRBJ1-1; possibly TRBD1 for D (5 bases). CDR1 SGHNT and CDR2 YYREEE come from the germline V gene (reference sequence). The V end lost 1 base, the J end lost 1 base, and 11 bases lay between the germline ends. CDR3 size: 15 residues. The CDR3 DNA follows: TGTGCCAGCAGCTTGAGGCAGGGCTCGAACACTGAAGCTTTCTTT. It is translated as CASSLRQGSNTEAFF.

This chain links TRBV10-3 with TRBJ1-3; D gene ambiguous. Germline CDR1 is ENHRY and CDR2 is SYGVKD. CDR3 size: 13 residues. Deletions cut 10 bases from V and 2 bases from J, with 12 bases between. The CDR3 coding sequence is TGTGCCAGCGAAACCCCGACTGGAAACACCATATATTTT. Protein: CASETPTGNTIYF.

The chain employs TRBV6-4 and TRBJ2-1; weak D call: TRBD1 (6 bases). Germline V gene sequence: CDR1 MRHNA, CDR2 SNTAGT. The V and J ends lost 4 bases and 6 bases respectively, with 13 bases between them. The CDR3 contains 14 residues. CDR3 DNA sequence: TGTGCCAGCAGTGGGGGGCCGGGTCGCAATGAGCAGTTCTTC. Protein sequence: CASSGGPGRNEQFF.

The chain has TRBV5-4 and TRBJ1-4; D unresolved. With 3 bases removed from V and 0 bases from J, the gap between germline ends came to 15 bases. Germline CDR1 SGHNT, CDR2 YYREEE (reference sequence). CDR3 length: 17 amino acids. CDR3 DNA sequence: TGTGCCAGCAGCTCATCACAGTCGTCTGCAACTAATGAAAAACTGTTTTTT. Amino acid sequence: CASSSSQSSATNEKLFF.